This T cell receptor (beta chain) was recorded in a study of T-cell memory formation after mild COVID-19. Across the study: For the most part, TCR clusters were specific to one donor. The study's findings and limits: Pre-infection memory held some responding clones, suggesting pre-existing cross-reactive T cells responded. Later expanders leaned CD4+, whereas day 15 to 85 contracting clones were balanced CD4/CD8. Those CD4+ clones that contracted were mainly in CM and EM (CD8+ ones in EMRA).

This clonotype was seen only a few times. Its antigen is as yet unknown. TCRdb called the 5' RACE reads again in MiXCR, with one record for every CDR3 protein. The repertoire has about 200,000 distinct CDR3 sequences, 18% of them found once; the top ten carry roughly 2.4%. The ends were cut back, 6 bases at V and 0 bases at J, with 24 bases in the middle. The CDR3 loop spans 19 amino acids. The chain couples TRBV12-3 or TRBV12-4 to TRBJ1-5, with D tentatively TRBD1 (6 bases). Sequenced: PBMCs or a T cell subset sorted from them (not recorded which). This TCR was sampled from an adult woman who had mild COVID-19 (a few samples of this study predate the infection). Cell type and time point are not known. CDR3 residues: CASSRRPLGGGNSNQPQHF. The CDR3 coding sequence is TGTGCCAGCAGCCGAAGACCACTGGGAGGGGGGAATAGCAATCAGCCCCAGCATTTT.